By frequency in the sample, the clone carrying this T cell receptor beta chain is medium-sized. This specimen belongs to a study of PD-1 blockade in classical Hodgkin lymphoma. Each of the patients experienced relapse following autologous stem cell transplantation, and their brentuximab vedotin exposure differed. The protocol was immunoSEQ multiplex PCR, while the TCRdb copy is restricted to in-frame clones and leaves out a portion. The sample has 55,000 to 75,000 clones; 60% to 80% are singletons. Germline-derived CDR1 and CDR2 are MNHNS and SASEGT. The V and J ends lost 1 base and 7 bases respectively, with 14 bases between them. The CDR3 has 15 amino acids.

The sequenced sample was peripheral blood mononuclear cells (PBMCs), obtained before the second cycle of nivolumab. V is TRBV6-1 and J is TRBJ1-5, with D perhaps TRBD1 (5 bases). The sequence was collected from a human donor with classical Hodgkin lymphoma. CDR3 sequence: CASSEEGTFQQPQHF. The CDR3 DNA sequence: TGTGCCAGCAGTGAAGAAGGGACCTTTCAGCAGCCCCAGCATTTT.